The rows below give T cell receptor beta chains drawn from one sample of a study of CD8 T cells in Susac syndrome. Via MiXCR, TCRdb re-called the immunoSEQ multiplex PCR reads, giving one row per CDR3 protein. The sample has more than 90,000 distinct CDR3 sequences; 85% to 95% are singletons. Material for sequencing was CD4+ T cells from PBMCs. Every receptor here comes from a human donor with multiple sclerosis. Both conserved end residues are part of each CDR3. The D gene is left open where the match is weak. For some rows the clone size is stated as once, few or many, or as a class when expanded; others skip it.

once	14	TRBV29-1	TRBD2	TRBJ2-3	CSIWETSGTDTQYF	TGCAGCATCTGGGAGACTAGCGGCACAGATACGCAGTATTTT
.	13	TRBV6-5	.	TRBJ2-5	CASTPQGRETQYF	TGTGCCAGCACCCCCCAGGGGCGGGAGACCCAGTACTTC
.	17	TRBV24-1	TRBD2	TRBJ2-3	CATSELPSGPYTDTQYF	TGTGCCACCAGTGAGCTCCCTAGCGGACCTTACACAGATACGCAGTATTTT
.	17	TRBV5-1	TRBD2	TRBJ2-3	CASRDTLTSVGGDTQYF	TGCGCCAGCCGAGATACCTTAACTAGCGTTGGGGGAGATACGCAGTATTTT
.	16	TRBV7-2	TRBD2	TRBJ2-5	CASSHRSTSGEGTQYF	TGTGCCAGCAGCCACCGATCGACTAGCGGGGAAGGGACCCAGTACTTC
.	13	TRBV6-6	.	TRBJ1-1	CASSYEANTEAFF	TGTGCCAGCAGTTATGAAGCGAACACTGAAGCTTTCTTT
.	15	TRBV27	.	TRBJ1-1	CASSPYSTAFTEAFF	TGTGCCAGCAGTCCCTACTCGACGGCGTTCACTGAAGCTTTCTTT
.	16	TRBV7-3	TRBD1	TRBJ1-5	CASSFDRVMRNQPQHF	TGTGCCAGCAGCTTCGACAGGGTGATGCGCAATCAGCCCCAGCATTTT
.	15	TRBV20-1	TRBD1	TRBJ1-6	CSATKAGQDNSPLHF	TGCAGTGCAACGAAGGCAGGACAGGATAATTCACCCCTCCACTTT
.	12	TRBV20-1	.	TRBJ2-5	CSARADFKTQYF	TGCAGTGCTAGAGCTGATTTTAAGACCCAGTACTTC
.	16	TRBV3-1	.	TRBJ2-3	CASSRGLWGGTDTQYF	TGTGCCAGCAGCCGAGGACTGTGGGGGGGCACAGATACGCAGTATTTT
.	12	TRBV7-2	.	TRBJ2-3	CASSLPADTQYF	TGTGCCAGCAGCTTACCGGCAGATACGCAGTATTTT
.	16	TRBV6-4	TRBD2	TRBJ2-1	CASSDGTSGPTNEQFF	TGTGCCAGCAGTGACGGTACTAGCGGGCCGACTAATGAGCAGTTCTTC
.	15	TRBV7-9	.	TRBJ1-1	CASSATGRENTEAFF	TGTGCCAGCAGCGCGACGGGACGGGAAAACACTGAAGCTTTCTTT
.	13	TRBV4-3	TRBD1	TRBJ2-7	CASSLQGAGEQYF	TGCGCCAGCAGCCTTCAGGGGGCGGGCGAGCAGTACTTC
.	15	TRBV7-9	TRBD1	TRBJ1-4	CASRSTGTGHEKLFF	TGTGCCAGCAGGTCCACCGGGACAGGGCATGAAAAACTGTTTTTT
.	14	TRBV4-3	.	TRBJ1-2	CASSQDSVLYGYTF	TGCGCCAGCAGCCAAGATTCCGTCCTCTATGGCTACACCTTC